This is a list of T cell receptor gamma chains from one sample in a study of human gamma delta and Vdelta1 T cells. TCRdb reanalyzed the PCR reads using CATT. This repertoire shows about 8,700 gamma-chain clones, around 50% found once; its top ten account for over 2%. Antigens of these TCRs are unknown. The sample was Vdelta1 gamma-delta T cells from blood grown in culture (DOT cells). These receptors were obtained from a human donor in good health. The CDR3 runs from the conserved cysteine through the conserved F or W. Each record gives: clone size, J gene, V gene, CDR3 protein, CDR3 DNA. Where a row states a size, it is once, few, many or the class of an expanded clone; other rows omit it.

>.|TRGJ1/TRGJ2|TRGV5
CATWDRRRGQNYKKLF
TGTGCCACCTGGGACCGCCGGCGGGGGCAGAATTATAAGAAACTCTTT
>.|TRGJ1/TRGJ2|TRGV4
CATWGKNYKKLF
TGTGCCACCTGGGGTAAAAATTATAAGAAACTCTTT
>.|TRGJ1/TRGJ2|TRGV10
CAAWDHRLWSNPRGKLF
TGTGCTGCGTGGGATCATCGGTTATGGTCGAATCCCCGGGGGAAACTCTTT
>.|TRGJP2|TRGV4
CATWDALNSSDWIKTF
TGTGCCACCTGGGACGCTCTAAATAGTAGTGATTGGATCAAGACGTTT
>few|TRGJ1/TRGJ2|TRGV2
CATWDGLYYKKLF
TGTGCTACCTGGGACGGGCTCTATTATAAGAAACTCTTT
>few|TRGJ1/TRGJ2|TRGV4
CATWGDYYKKLF
TGTGCCACCTGGGGGGACTATTATAAGAAACTCTTT
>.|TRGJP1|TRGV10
CAAWGICCGWFKIF
TGTGCTGCGTGGGGCATCTGTTGTGGTTGGTTCAAGATATTT
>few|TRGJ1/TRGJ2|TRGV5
CATWGQDVYYKKLF
TGTGCCACCTGGGGACAGGATGTTTATTATAAGAAACTCTTT
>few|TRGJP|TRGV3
CATWDSHELGKKIKVF
TGTGCCACCTGGGACAGTCATGAGTTGGGCAAAAAAATCAAGGTATTT
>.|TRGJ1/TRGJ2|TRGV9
CALWEGPPPGYKKLF
TGTGCCTTGTGGGAGGGCCCTCCCCCGGGGTATAAGAAACTCTTT
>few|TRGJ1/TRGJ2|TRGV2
CATWDGPPYYKKLF
TGTGCCACCTGGGATGGCCCTCCTTATTATAAGAAACTCTTT
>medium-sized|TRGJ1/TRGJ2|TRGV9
CALWEVGLLEKLF
TGTGCCTTGTGGGAGGTGGGTCTATTAGAGAAACTCTTT
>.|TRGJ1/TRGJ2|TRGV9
CALWEVGYKKLF
TGTGCCTTGTGGGAGGTGGGATATAAGAAACTCTTT
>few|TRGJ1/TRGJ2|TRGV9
CALWEVRTFYCGKLF
TGTGCCTTGTGGGAGGTGCGGACATTTTATTGTGGGAAACTCTTT
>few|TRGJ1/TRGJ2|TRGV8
CATWDTDYYKKLF
TGTGCCACCTGGGATACGGATTATTATAAGAAACTCTTT
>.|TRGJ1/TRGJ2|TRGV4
CATWDRNQKLF
TGTGCCACCTGGGATCGGAATCAGAAACTCTTT
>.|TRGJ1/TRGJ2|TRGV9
CALWVYDYKKLF
TGTGCCTTGTGGGTTTACGATTATAAGAAACTCTTT
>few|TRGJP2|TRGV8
CATWDRGGYSSDWIKTF
TGTGCCACCTGGGATAGGGGAGGGTATAGTAGTGATTGGATCAAGACGTTT
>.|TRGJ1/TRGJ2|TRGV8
CATWASLYYKKLF
TGTGCCACCTGGGCTTCGCTTTATTATAAGAAACTCTTT
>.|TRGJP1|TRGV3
CATWDRRATGWFKIF
TGTGCCACCTGGGACAGGAGGGCCACTGGTTGGTTCAAGATATTT
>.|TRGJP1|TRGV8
CATWDVSTGWFKIF
TGTGCCACCTGGGACGTTTCTACTGGTTGGTTCAAGATATTT
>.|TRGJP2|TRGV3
CATWDRRSSDWIKTF
TGTGCCACCTGGGACAGGAGGAGTAGTGATTGGATCAAGACGTTT
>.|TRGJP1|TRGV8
CATWDKTTGWFKIF
TGTGCCACCTGGGATAAGACCACTGGTTGGTTCAAGATATTT
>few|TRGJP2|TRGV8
CATWDTDSSDWIKTF
TGTGCCACCTGGGACACAGATAGTAGTGATTGGATCAAGACGTTT
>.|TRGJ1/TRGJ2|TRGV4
CATWDGPGYKKLF
TGTGCCACCTGGGATGGGCCGGGATATAAGAAACTCTTT
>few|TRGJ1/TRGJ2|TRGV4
CASWDGVSYKKLF
TGTGCCTCCTGGGATGGCGTCTCCTATAAGAAACTCTTT
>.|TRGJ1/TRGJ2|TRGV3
CATWDSANYYKKLF
TGTGCCACCTGGGACAGCGCAAATTATTATAAGAAACTCTTT
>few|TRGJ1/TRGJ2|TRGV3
CATWDYLYKKLF
TGTGCCACCTGGGACTATCTTTATAAGAAACTCTTT
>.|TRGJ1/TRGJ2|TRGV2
CATWDDPIYKKLF
TGTGCCACCTGGGACGACCCCATTTATAAGAAACTCTTT
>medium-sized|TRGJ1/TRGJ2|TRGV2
CATWDGPPNYYKKLF
TGTGCCACCTGGGACGGGCCTCCGAATTATTATAAGAAACTCTTT
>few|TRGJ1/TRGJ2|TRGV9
CALWEVVPNYYKKLF
TGTGCCTTGTGGGAGGTGGTCCCGAATTATTATAAGAAACTCTTT
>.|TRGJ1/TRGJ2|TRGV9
CALWEALPYYKKLF
TGTGCCTTGTGGGAGGCCCTTCCTTATTATAAGAAACTCTTT
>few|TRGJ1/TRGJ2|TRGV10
CAAWDLYYKKLF
TGTGCTGCGTGGGATTTATATTATAAGAAACTCTTT
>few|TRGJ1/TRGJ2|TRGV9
CALWDKGYYKKLF
TGTGCCTTGTGGGATAAGGGTTATTATAAGAAACTCTTT
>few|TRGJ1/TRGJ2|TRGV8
CATWDRKNYYKKLF
TGTGCCACCTGGGACCGGAAGAATTATTATAAGAAACTCTTT
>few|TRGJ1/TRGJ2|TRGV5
CATWDPTYKKLF
TGTGCCACCTGGGACCCGACTTATAAGAAACTCTTT